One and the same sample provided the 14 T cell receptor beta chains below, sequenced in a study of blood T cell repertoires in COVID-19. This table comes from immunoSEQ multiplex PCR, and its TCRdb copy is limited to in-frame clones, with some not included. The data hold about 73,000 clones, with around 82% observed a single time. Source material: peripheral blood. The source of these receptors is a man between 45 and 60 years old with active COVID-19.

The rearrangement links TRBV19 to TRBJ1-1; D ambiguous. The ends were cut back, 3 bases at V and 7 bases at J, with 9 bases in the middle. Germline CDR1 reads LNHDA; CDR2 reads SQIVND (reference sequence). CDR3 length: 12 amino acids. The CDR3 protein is CASSISKLEAFF. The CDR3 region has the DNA TGTGCCAGTAGTATCTCCAAGCTTGAAGCTTTCTTT.

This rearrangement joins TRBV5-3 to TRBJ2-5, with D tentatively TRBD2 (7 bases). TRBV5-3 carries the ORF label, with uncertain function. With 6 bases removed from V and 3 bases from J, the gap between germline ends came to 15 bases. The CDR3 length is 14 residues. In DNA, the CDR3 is TGTGCCAGAATTCTCGGGGGGCGAGAAGAGACCCAGTACTTC. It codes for CARILGGREETQYF.

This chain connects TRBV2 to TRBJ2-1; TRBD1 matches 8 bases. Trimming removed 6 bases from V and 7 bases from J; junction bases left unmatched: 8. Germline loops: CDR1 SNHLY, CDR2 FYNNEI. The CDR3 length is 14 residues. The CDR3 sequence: CASSRDRSSNEQFF. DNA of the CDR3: TGTGCCAGCAGCCGGGACAGGTCTAGTAATGAGCAGTTCTTC.

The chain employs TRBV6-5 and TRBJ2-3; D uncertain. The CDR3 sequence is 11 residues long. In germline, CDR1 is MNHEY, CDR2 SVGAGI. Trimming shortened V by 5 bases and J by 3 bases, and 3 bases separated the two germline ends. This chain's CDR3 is CASSQTDTQYF. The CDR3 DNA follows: TGTGCCAGCAGTCAGACAGATACGCAGTATTTT.

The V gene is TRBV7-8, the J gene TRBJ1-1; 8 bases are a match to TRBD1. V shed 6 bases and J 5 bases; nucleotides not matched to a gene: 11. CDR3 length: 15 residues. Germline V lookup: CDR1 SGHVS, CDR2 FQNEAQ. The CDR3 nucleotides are TGTGCCAGCAGTCGAAGCAGGGGGCGCGGGACTGAAGCTTTCTTT. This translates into CASSRSRGRGTEAFF.

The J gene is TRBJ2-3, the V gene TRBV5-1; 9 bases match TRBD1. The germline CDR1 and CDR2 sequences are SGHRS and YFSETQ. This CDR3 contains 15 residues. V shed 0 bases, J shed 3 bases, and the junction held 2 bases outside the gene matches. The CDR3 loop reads CASSLGDRATDTQYF. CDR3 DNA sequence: TGCGCCAGCAGCTTGGGGGACAGGGCTACAGATACGCAGTATTTT.

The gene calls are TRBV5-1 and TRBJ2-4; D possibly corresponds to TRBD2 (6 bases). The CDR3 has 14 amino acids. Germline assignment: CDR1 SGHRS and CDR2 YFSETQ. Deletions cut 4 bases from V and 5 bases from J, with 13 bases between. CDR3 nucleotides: TGCGCCAGCAGCGTAACGGGGAGGCAAAACATTCAGTACTTC. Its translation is CASSVTGRQNIQYF. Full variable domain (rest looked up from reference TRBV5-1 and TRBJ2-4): KAGVTQTPRYLIKTRGQQVTLSCSPISGHRSVSWYQQTPGQGLQFLFEYFSETQRNKGNFPGRFSGRQFSNSRSEMNVSTLELGDSALYLCASSVTGRQNIQYFGAGTRLSVL.

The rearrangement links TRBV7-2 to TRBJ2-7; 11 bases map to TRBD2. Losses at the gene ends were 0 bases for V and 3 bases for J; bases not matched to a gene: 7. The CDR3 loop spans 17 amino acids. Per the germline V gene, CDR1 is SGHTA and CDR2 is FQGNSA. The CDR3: CASSLAGGGLAVYEQYF. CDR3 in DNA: TGTGCCAGCAGCTTAGCGGGAGGGGGACTAGCGGTCTACGAGCAGTACTTC.

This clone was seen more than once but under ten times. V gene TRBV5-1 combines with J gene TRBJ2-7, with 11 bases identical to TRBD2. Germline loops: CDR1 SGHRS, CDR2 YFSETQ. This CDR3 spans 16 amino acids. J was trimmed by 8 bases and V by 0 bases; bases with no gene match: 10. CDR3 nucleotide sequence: TGCGCCAGCAGCTTGGGACTAGCGGGGTTACTATCCCAGCAGTACTTC. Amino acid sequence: CASSLGLAGLLSQQYF.

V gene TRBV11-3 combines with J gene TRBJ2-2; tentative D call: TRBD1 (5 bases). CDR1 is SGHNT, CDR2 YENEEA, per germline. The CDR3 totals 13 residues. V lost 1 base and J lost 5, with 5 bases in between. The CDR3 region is CASSLAGTGELFF. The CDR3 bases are TGTGCCAGCAGCTTAGCAGGGACCGGGGAGCTGTTTTTT.

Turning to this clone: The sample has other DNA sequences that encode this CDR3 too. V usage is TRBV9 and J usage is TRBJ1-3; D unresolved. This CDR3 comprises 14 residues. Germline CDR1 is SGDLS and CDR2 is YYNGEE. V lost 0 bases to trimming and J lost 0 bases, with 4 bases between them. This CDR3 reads CASSVGSSGNTIYF. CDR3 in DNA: TGTGCCAGCAGCGTAGGCAGCTCTGGAAACACCATATATTTT.

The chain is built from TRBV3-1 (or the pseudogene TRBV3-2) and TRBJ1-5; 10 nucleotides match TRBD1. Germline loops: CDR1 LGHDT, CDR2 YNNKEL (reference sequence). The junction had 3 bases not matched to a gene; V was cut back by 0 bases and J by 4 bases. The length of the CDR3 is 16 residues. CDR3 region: CASSQDRGQGNQPQHF. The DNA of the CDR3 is TGTGCCAGCAGCCAAGATAGGGGACAGGGGAATCAGCCCCAGCATTTT.

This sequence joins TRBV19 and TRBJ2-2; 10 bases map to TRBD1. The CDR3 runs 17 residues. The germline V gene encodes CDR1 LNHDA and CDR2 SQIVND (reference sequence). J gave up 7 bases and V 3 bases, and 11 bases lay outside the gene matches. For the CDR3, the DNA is TGTGCCAGTAGTATCATGCCCGGACAGGGGGTTAACGGGGAGCTGTTTTTT. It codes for CASSIMPGQGVNGELFF.

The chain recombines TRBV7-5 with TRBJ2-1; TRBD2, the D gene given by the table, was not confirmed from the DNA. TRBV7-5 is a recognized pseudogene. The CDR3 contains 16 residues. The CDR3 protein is CARSLKGLALYNEQFF. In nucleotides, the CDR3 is TGTGCCAGAAGCTTAAAAGGACTAGCGTTATACAATGAGCAGTTCTTC.